Below are 10 T cell receptor beta chains sequenced from a single sample in a study of cytomegalovirus exposure and HLA in healthy donors. The study ran its PCR with 60 Vbeta and 13 Jbeta primers. Here immunoSEQ multiplex PCR was the method, and the copy in TCRdb shows in-frame clones only, minus some. The sample totals some 80,000 clones. Source material: PBMCs. These receptors all come from a woman aged 25 to 39 in good health and CMV-seronegative.

The chain has TRBV6-1 and TRBJ1-1; weak D call: TRBD1 (6 bases). The CDR3 is 15 residues long. Germline CDR1 and CDR2: MNHNS and SASEGT. Trimming shortened V by 2 bases and J by 2 bases, and 12 bases separated the two germline ends. CDR3 amino acids: CASSERGWGNTEAFF. CDR3 DNA: TGTGCCAGCAGTGAAAGGGGGTGGGGAAACACTGAAGCTTTCTTT.

The CDR3 DNA reads as TGTGCCAGCCTACCGACAGTCATGAGCAATCAGCCCCAGCATTTT. This codes for CASLPTVMSNQPQHF. The V gene is TRBV6-5, the J gene TRBJ1-5; the D gene is possibly TRBD1 (5 bases). Per the germline V gene, CDR1 is MNHEY and CDR2 is SVGAGI. The CDR3 totals 15 residues. Trimming stripped 8 bases from V and 1 base from J, with 15 bases between.

The genes are TRBV5-6 and TRBJ2-1; TRBD1 agrees at 7 bases. The CDR3 sequence is 15 residues long. With V trimmed by 2 bases and J by 8 bases, 10 bases remained unmatched. Germline assignment: CDR1 SGHDT and CDR2 YYEEEE. CDR3: CASSLPGRGSDEQFF. The CDR3 DNA follows: TGTGCCAGCAGCTTACCGGGCAGGGGGTCCGATGAGCAGTTCTTC. Combining the CDR3 with reference TRBV5-6 and TRBJ2-1 gives the whole variable domain DAGVTQSPTHLIKTRGQQVTLRCSPKSGHDTVSWYQQALGQGPQFIFQYYEEEERQRGNFPDRFSGHQFPNYSSELNVNALLLGDSALYLCASSLPGRGSDEQFFGPGTRLTVL.

The gene calls are TRBV5-1 and TRBJ2-5; D possibly corresponds to TRBD1 (5 bases). The CDR3 has 13 residues. The V and J ends lost 2 bases and 9 bases respectively, with 14 bases between them. Germline loops: CDR1 SGHRS, CDR2 YFSETQ. This CDR3 reads CASSFNLEGAQYF. Here the CDR3 DNA reads TGCGCCAGCAGCTTCAACTTGGAAGGGGCCCAGTACTTC.

The chain has TRBV7-9 and TRBJ2-7, with 9 nucleotides matching TRBD1. The V and J ends lost 4 bases and 5 bases, in that order; junction bases with no gene match: 6. The CDR3 runs 14 residues. The germline V gene has CDR1 SEHNR and CDR2 FQNEAQ (reference sequence). The CDR3 protein is CASSSYRGLDEQYF. CDR3 bases: TGTGCCAGCAGCTCTTACAGGGGGCTCGACGAGCAGTACTTC.

The chain uses TRBV7-9 and TRBJ2-2; 7 nucleotides agree with TRBD2. V lost 3 bases and J lost 1; bases outside the gene matches: 8. CDR3 length equals 17 residues. CDR1 is SEHNR and CDR2 is FQNEAQ in the germline V gene (reference sequence). The CDR3 bases are TGTGCCAGCAGCTTCTTACCGGGACTATTGAACACCGGGGAGCTGTTTTTT. This encodes CASSFLPGLLNTGELFF.

The chain uses TRBV19 and TRBJ1-1; no clear D gene. Per germline, CDR1 LNHDA and CDR2 SQIVND (reference sequence). The germline V and J ends were trimmed by 3 bases and 1 base, with 6 bases remaining between them. There are 13 residues in the CDR3. The CDR3: CASSMYKNTEAFF. In DNA, the CDR3 is TGTGCCAGTAGTATGTACAAGAACACTGAAGCTTTCTTT.

The chain links TRBV6-5 to TRBJ1-1; 8 bases map to TRBD1. Unmatched junction bases numbered 2, after V lost 4 bases and J lost 4 bases. The germline CDR1 and CDR2 sequences are MNHEY and SVGAGI. The CDR3 totals 13 residues. The CDR3: CASSSQGGTEAFF. For the CDR3, the DNA is TGTGCCAGCAGTTCACAGGGGGGCACTGAAGCTTTCTTT.

CDR3 coding DNA: TGCGCCAGCAGCATCGACAGGGTCACCGGGGAGCTGTTTTTT. Encoded protein: CASSIDRVTGELFF. V gene TRBV5-1 combines with J gene TRBJ2-2; 7 nucleotides line up with TRBD1. CDR1 is SGHRS and CDR2 is YFSETQ in the germline V gene. The CDR3 runs 14 residues. V lost 4 bases and J lost 4; bases outside the gene matches: 4.

The chain carries TRBV30 and TRBJ1-4, with D perhaps matching TRBD1 (6 bases). CDR1 GTSNPN and CDR2 SVGIG come from the germline V gene (reference sequence). The ends were cut back, 5 bases at V and 7 bases at J, with 14 bases in the middle. The CDR3 runs to 13 residues. The CDR3 nucleotides read TGTGCCTGGGGGACACAAATCCCTGAAAAACTGTTTTTT. Its protein product is CAWGTQIPEKLFF.